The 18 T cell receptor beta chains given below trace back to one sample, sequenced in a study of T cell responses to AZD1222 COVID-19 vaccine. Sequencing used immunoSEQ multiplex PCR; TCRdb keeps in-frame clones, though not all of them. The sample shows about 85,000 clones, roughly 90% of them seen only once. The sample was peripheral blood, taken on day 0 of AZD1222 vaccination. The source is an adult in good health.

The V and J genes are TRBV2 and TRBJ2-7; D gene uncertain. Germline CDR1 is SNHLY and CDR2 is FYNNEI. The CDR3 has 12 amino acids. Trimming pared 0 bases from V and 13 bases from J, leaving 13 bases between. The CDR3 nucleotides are TGTGCCAGCAGTGAAGCCCGCGCCCCCTTCTACTTC. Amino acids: CASSEARAPFYF.

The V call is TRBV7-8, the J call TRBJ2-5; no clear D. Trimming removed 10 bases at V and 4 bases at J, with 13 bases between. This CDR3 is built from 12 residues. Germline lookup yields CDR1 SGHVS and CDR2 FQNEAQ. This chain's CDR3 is CATGPWGETQYF. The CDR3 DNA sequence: TGTGCCACCGGACCTTGGGGAGAGACCCAGTACTTC.

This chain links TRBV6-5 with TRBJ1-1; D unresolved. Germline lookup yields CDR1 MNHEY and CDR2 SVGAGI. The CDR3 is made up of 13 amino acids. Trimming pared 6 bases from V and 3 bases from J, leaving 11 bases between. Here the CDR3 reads CASSQEVDTEAFF. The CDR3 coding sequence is TGTGCCAGCAGCCAAGAGGTAGACACTGAAGCTTTCTTT.

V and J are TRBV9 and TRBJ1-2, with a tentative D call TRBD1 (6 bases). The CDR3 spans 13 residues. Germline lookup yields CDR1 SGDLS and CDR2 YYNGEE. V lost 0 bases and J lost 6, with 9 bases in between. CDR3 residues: CASSVAQGHGYTF. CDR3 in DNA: TGTGCCAGCAGCGTAGCACAGGGACATGGCTACACCTTC.

CDR3: CASSLGGRGGYEQFF. CDR3 nucleotides: TGCGCCAGCAGCTTGGGGGGCAGGGGCGGATATGAGCAGTTCTTC. The chain uses TRBV5-1 and TRBJ2-1; D might be TRBD1 (6 bases). Germline CDR1 SGHRS, CDR2 YFSETQ. The CDR3 runs 15 residues. Trimming cost V 0 bases and J 8 bases, with 15 bases left between them.

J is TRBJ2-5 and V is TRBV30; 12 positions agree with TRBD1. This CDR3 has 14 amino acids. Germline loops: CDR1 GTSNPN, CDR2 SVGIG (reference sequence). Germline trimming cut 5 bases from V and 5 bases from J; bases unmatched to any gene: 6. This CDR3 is CAWGTGGGGETQYF. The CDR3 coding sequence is TGTGCCTGGGGGACAGGGGGCGGAGGGGAGACCCAGTACTTC.

The CDR3: CASSLGRGEGYTF. CDR3 DNA sequence: TGTGCCAGCAGCCTCGGGAGGGGGGAAGGCTACACCTTC. J is TRBJ1-2 and V is TRBV4-2; D is perhaps TRBD1 (6 bases). The V and J ends lost 4 bases and 8 bases respectively, with 14 bases between them. CDR3 length: 13 residues. Germline V gene sequence: CDR1 LGHNA, CDR2 YNFKEQ.

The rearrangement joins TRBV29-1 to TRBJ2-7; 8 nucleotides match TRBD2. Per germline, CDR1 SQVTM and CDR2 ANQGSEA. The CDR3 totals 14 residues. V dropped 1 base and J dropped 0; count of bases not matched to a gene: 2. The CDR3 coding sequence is TGCAGCGTTGAAGGCGGGGGGAACTCCTACGAGCAGTACTTC. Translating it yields CSVEGGGNSYEQYF.

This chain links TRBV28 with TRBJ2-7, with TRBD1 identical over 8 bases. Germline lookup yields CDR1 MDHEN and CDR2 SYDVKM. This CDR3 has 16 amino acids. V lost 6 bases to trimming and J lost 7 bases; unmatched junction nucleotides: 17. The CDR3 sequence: CASSSPWGQGAVEQYF. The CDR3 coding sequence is TGTGCCAGCAGCTCCCCCTGGGGGCAGGGGGCGGTTGAGCAGTACTTC. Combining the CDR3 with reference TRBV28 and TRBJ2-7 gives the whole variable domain DVKVTQSSRYLVKRTGEKVFLECVQDMDHENMFWYRQDPGLGLRLIYFSYDVKMKEKGDIPEGYSVSREKKERFSLILESASTNQTSMYLCASSSPWGQGAVEQYFGPGTRLTVT.

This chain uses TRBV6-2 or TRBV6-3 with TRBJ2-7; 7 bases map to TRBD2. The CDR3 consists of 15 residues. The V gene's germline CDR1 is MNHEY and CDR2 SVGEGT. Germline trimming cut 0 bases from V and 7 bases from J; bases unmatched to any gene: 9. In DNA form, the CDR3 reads TGTGCCAGCAGTTACTCGGCTAGCGGACCTAGTGAGCAGTACTTC. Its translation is CASSYSASGPSEQYF.

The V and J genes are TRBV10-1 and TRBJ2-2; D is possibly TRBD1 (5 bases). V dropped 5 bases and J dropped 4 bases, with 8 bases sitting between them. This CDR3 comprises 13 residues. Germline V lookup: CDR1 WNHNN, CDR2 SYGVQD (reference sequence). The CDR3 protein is CASSLTVTGELFF. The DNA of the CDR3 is TGCGCCAGCAGTCTGACAGTCACCGGGGAGCTGTTTTTT.

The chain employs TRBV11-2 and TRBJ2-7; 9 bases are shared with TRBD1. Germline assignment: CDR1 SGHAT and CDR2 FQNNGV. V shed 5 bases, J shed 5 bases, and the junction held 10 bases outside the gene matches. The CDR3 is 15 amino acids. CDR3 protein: CASSTLTGTGHEQYF. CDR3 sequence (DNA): TGTGCCAGCAGCACCTTAACCGGGACAGGGCACGAGCAGTACTTC. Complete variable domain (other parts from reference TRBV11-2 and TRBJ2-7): EAGVAQSPRYKIIEKRQSVAFWCNPISGHATLYWYQQILGQGPKLLIQFQNNGVVDDSQLPKDRFSAERLKGVDSTLKIQPAKLEDSAVYLCASSTLTGTGHEQYFGPGTRLTVT.

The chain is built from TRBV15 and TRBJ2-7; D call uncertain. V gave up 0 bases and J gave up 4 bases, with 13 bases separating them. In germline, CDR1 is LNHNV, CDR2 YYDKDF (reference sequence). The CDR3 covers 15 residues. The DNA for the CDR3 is TGTGCCACCAGCAGAGATTCGGCGCAAGGGTACGAGCAGTACTTC. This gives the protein CATSRDSAQGYEQYF. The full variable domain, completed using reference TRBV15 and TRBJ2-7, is DAMVIQNPRYQVTQFGKPVTLSCSQTLNHNVMYWYQQKSSQAPKLLFHYYDKDFNNEADTPDNFQSRRPNTSFCFLDIRSPGLGDTAMYLCATSRDSAQGYEQYFGPGTRLTVT.

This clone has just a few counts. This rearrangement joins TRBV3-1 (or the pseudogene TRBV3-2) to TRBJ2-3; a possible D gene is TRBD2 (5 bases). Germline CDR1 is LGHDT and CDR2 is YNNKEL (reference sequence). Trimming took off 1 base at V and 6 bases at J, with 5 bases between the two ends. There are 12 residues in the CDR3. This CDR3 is CASSQVADTQYF. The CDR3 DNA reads TGTGCCAGCAGCCAAGTAGCGGATACGCAGTATTTT.

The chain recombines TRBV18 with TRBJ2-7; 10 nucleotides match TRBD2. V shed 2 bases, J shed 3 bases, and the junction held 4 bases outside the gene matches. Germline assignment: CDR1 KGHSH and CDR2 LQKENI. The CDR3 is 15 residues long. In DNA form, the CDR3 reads TGTGCCAGCTCACCAGAGCGGGGGGGCCTCTACGAGCAGTACTTC. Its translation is CASSPERGGLYEQYF.

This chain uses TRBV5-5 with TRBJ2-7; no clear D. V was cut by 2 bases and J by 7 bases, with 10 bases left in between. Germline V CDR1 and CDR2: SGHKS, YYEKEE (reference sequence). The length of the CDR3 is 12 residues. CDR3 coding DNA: TGTGCCAGCAGCTTTGCACCTCCAGAGCAGTACTTC. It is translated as CASSFAPPEQYF.

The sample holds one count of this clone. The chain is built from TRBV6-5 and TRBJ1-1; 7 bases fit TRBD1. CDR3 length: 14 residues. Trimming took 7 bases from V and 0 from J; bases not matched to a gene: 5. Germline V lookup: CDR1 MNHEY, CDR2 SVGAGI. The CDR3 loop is CASTGTDMNTEAFF. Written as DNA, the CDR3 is TGTGCCAGCACCGGGACAGACATGAACACTGAAGCTTTCTTT.

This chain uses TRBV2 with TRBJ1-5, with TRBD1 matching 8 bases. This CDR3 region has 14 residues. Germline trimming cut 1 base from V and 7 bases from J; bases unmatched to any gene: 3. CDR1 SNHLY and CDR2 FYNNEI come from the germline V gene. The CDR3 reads CASSEGQGAQPQHF. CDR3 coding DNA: TGTGCCAGCAGTGAAGGGCAGGGGGCACAGCCCCAGCATTTT.